The 29 T cell receptor beta chains below were found in one sample sequenced in a study of technical replicates of blood from several donors. Method: immunoSEQ multiplex PCR; TCRdb's copy keeps in-frame clones and lacks some. Seen here are under 85,000 clones, 80% to 95% observed once, and the top ten hold over 0.35%. Sequenced material: T cells isolated from PBMCs. These receptors originate from a human donor in good health.

V usage is TRBV6-5 and J usage is TRBJ1-2; D is possibly TRBD1 (5 bases). Germline V lookup: CDR1 MNHEY, CDR2 SVGAGI. V lost 6 bases and J lost 5, with 10 bases in between. The CDR3 is 12 residues long. CDR3 bases: TGTGCCAGCAGCCAGGACATTTATGGCTACACCTTC. Its protein is CASSQDIYGYTF.

The chain employs TRBV19 and TRBJ2-7; TRBD2 aligns across 8 bases. V was clipped by 1 base and J by 7 bases; unmatched bases: 12. The CDR3 is made up of 16 amino acids. The germline gives CDR1 LNHDA, CDR2 SQIVND (reference sequence). This CDR3 is CASSIGQREISLEQYF. The CDR3 bases are TGTGCCAGTAGTATAGGGCAGCGGGAGATTTCTCTGGAGCAGTACTTC.

CDR3 coding DNA: TGTGCCAGTAGCAATATCTACAGGGAGGAAGCTTTCTTT. Translated: CASSNIYREEAFF. This chain links TRBV19 with TRBJ1-1; maybe TRBD1 (6 bases). Germline-derived CDR1 and CDR2 are LNHDA and SQIVND (reference sequence). With 6 bases removed from V and 8 bases from J, the gap between germline ends came to 16 bases. CDR3 length: 13 amino acids.

The chain employs TRBV5-1 and TRBJ1-4, with TRBD1 identical over 8 bases. CDR3 length equals 14 residues. Germline-derived CDR1 and CDR2 are SGHRS and YFSETQ. V lost 4 bases, J lost 7 bases, and 6 bases stayed unmatched. CDR3 amino acids: CASSDYRGSEKLFF. CDR3 coding DNA: TGCGCCAGCAGCGATTACAGGGGGTCTGAAAAACTGTTTTTT.

This clone was counted once. The rearrangement uses TRBV28 and TRBJ1-2; D unclear. Germline assignment: CDR1 MDHEN and CDR2 SYDVKM. V was pared by 6 bases and J by 4 bases, with 9 bases between. This CDR3 is 12 amino acids long. This CDR3 reads CASRTLGYGYTF. The DNA for the CDR3 is TGTGCCAGCAGGACTCTAGGCTATGGCTACACCTTC.

This clone was observed once. The genes are TRBV4-3 and TRBJ2-5, with a tentative D call TRBD2 (5 bases). Trimming cost V 2 bases and J 5 bases, with 18 bases left between them. From germline, CDR1 is LGHNA and CDR2 YSLEER. The CDR3 totals 16 residues. CDR3 sequence: CASSQISVEGGETQYF. The CDR3, as DNA: TGCGCCAGCAGCCAAATTAGCGTTGAAGGTGGGGAGACCCAGTACTTC.

The rearrangement joins TRBV19 to TRBJ2-7, with 7 bases lining up with TRBD2. Germline CDR1 reads LNHDA; CDR2 reads SQIVND (reference sequence). Trimming at V came to 10 bases and at J to 1 base, leaving 4 bases not matched to a gene. The CDR3 is 12 amino acids. As DNA, the CDR3 is TGTGCCACCGCGGGAGTTTCCTACGAGCAGTACTTC. Its protein product is CATAGVSYEQYF.

The rearrangement links TRBV28 to TRBJ2-7, with D perhaps TRBD2 (6 bases). This CDR3 contains 13 residues. The V end was cut by 6 bases, the J end by 3 bases, with 12 bases between. Germline-derived CDR1 and CDR2 are MDHEN and SYDVKM. This CDR3 is CASRFGGGYEQYF. CDR3 DNA: TGTGCCAGCAGGTTCGGGGGAGGCTACGAGCAGTACTTC.

V gene TRBV28 combines with J gene TRBJ1-3; a possible D gene is TRBD1 (5 bases). This CDR3 has 16 residues. From germline, CDR1 is MDHEN and CDR2 SYDVKM. V lost 3 bases to trimming and J lost 3 bases, with 15 bases between them. CDR3 loop: CASSLLEGAHGNTIYF. DNA of the CDR3: TGTGCCAGCAGTTTGTTGGAAGGGGCCCATGGAAACACCATATATTTT.

V gene TRBV7-9 combines with J gene TRBJ1-2; perhaps TRBD1 as D (5 bases). CDR1 SEHNR and CDR2 FQNEAQ come from the germline V gene (reference sequence). CDR3 length: 13 amino acids. Trimming removed 3 bases at V and 4 bases at J, with 9 bases between. CDR3 sequence reads: CASSLRGSYGYTF. For the CDR3, the DNA is TGTGCCAGCAGCTTGCGGGGGTCCTATGGCTACACCTTC. Combining the CDR3 with reference TRBV7-9 and TRBJ1-2 gives the whole variable domain DTGVSQNPRHKITKRGQNVTFRCDPISEHNRLYWYRQTLGQGPEFLTYFQNEAQLEKSRLLSDRFSAERPKGSFSTLEIQRTEQGDSAMYLCASSLRGSYGYTFGSGTRLTVV.

The V gene is TRBV19, the J gene TRBJ2-1; 9 nucleotides agree with TRBD2. V shed 5 bases and J 0 bases; nucleotides not matched to a gene: 11. The CDR3 spans 18 residues. CDR1 LNHDA and CDR2 SQIVND come from the germline V gene (reference sequence). This CDR3 reads CASSLGTSGLSSYNEQFF. In nucleotides, the CDR3 is TGTGCCAGTAGTCTGGGAACTAGCGGGCTTAGCTCCTACAATGAGCAGTTCTTC. Combining the CDR3 with reference TRBV19 and TRBJ2-1 gives the whole variable domain DGGITQSPKYLFRKEGQNVTLSCEQNLNHDAMYWYRQDPGQGLRLIYYSQIVNDFQKGDIAEGYSVSREKKESFPLTVTSAQKNPTAFYLCASSLGTSGLSSYNEQFFGPGTRLTVL.

This clone was recorded only once. In DNA form, the CDR3 reads TGTGCCAGTATAGGGAGGCATGAAAAACTGTTTTTT. Its translation is CASIGRHEKLFF. This chain links TRBV19 with TRBJ1-4; no clear D. This CDR3 contains 12 residues. V lost 7 bases, J lost 6 bases, and 9 bases lay in between. Germline CDR1 is LNHDA and CDR2 is SQIVND (reference sequence).

V and J are TRBV7-2 and TRBJ2-7; tentative D call: TRBD1 (5 bases). Germline V gives CDR1 SGHTA, CDR2 FQGNSA. The CDR3 consists of 16 residues. V was pared by 4 bases and J by 4 bases, with 20 bases between. The CDR3 DNA sequence: TGTGCCAGCAGCTCATCGATAGGACATCCCCGGTACGAGCAGTACTTC. It specifies CASSSSIGHPRYEQYF.

The chain carries TRBV28 and TRBJ2-1; 12 bases align to TRBD2. Germline loops: CDR1 MDHEN, CDR2 SYDVKM. This CDR3 has 14 residues. After removal of 5 bases from V and 4 bases from J, the junction contained 0 bases not matched to a gene. The DNA of the CDR3 is TGTGCCAGCAGTGGGACTAGCGGGTACAATGAGCAGTTCTTC. Translated: CASSGTSGYNEQFF. Drawing the rest from reference TRBV28 and TRBJ2-1, the complete variable domain is DVKVTQSSRYLVKRTGEKVFLECVQDMDHENMFWYRQDPGLGLRLIYFSYDVKMKEKGDIPEGYSVSREKKERFSLILESASTNQTSMYLCASSGTSGYNEQFFGPGTRLTVL.

The chain employs TRBV5-4 and TRBJ1-2; possible D gene TRBD1, 5 bases. Per the germline V gene, CDR1 is SGHNT and CDR2 is YYREEE (reference sequence). This CDR3 is built from 13 residues. V dropped 0 bases and J dropped 4 bases, with 7 bases sitting between them. The CDR3 DNA sequence: TGTGCCAGCAGCTTGGCCGACAGCTATGGCTACACCTTC. Translated: CASSLADSYGYTF.

The CDR3 is CASSLRGQSAFF. The CDR3 DNA sequence: TGTGCCAGCAGTCTCCGGGGACAATCGGCTTTCTTT. The chain combines TRBV28 with TRBJ1-1; TRBD1 is a possible D gene (6 bases). The CDR3 covers 12 residues. V was trimmed by 5 bases and J by 11 bases, leaving 15 bases between them. Looked up from germline, CDR1 is MDHEN and CDR2 is SYDVKM.

This clone was found once. The chain has TRBV10-3 and TRBJ2-5; 7 bases line up with TRBD2. Germline CDR1 and CDR2: ENHRY and SYGVKD. CDR3 length: 11 residues. V trimming: 10 bases; J trimming: 3 bases; junction bases outside the gene matches: 2. The CDR3 DNA follows: TGTGCCAGCGGGAGCGAAGAGACCCAGTACTTC. It translates to CASGSEETQYF.

The rearrangement links TRBV28 to TRBJ2-7; perhaps TRBD1 as D (5 bases). The germline V and J ends were trimmed by 3 bases and 5 bases, with 11 bases remaining between them. The CDR3 is 13 residues long. CDR1 and CDR2 from the germline V gene are MDHEN and SYDVKM. Here the CDR3 DNA reads TGTGCCAGCAGTTTCTCCAGGGCCAACGAGCAGTACTTC. This translates into CASSFSRANEQYF.

The chain uses TRBV4-3 and TRBJ2-2; D unresolved. V was cut by 4 bases and J by 9 bases, with 12 bases left in between. The CDR3 sequence is 13 residues long. Germline assignment: CDR1 LGHNA and CDR2 YSLEER. CDR3 residues: CASSLILGRELFF. The CDR3 DNA is TGCGCCAGCAGCCTTATACTCGGTAGGGAGCTGTTTTTT.

This chain connects TRBV5-6 to TRBJ2-5; D unresolved. Trimming left V 2 bases short and J 5 bases short, with 19 bases between. The length of the CDR3 is 16 residues. Per the germline V gene, CDR1 is SGHDT and CDR2 is YYEEEE. In DNA, the CDR3 is TGTGCCAGCAGCTTAAGACCGCGTGGCGGCCTGGAGACCCAGTACTTC. This sequence encodes CASSLRPRGGLETQYF.

This chain joins TRBV6-1 and TRBJ1-1; D unclear. Germline lookup yields CDR1 MNHNS and CDR2 SASEGT. The CDR3 spans 14 residues. Between the trimmed V and J ends, which lost 0 bases and 1 base, there was a span of 6 bases. As DNA, the CDR3 is TGTGCCAGCAGTGAAGCTATATGGAACACTGAAGCTTTCTTT. It encodes CASSEAIWNTEAFF.

The chain has TRBV27 and TRBJ2-7; TRBD2 agrees at 7 bases. Trimming cost V 2 bases and J 2 bases; bases outside gene matches: 12. Looked up from germline, CDR1 is MNHEY and CDR2 is SMNVEV (reference sequence). The length of the CDR3 is 17 residues. The CDR3, as DNA: TGTGCCAGCAGTTTAACGGTGGCCGGGACTATCACCTACGAGCAGTACTTC. The encoded protein is CASSLTVAGTITYEQYF.

The chain combines TRBV2 with TRBJ1-2; TRBD1 aligns across 7 bases. Germline V CDR1 and CDR2: SNHLY, FYNNEI. With V trimmed by 6 bases and J by 7 bases, 11 bases remained unmatched. CDR3 size: 14 residues. CDR3 loop: CASRSQGSPSGYTF. The CDR3, as DNA: TGTGCCAGCAGATCACAGGGGAGTCCTAGTGGCTACACCTTC.

This chain uses TRBV5-4 with TRBJ2-1, with a possible D match to TRBD1 (6 bases). The CDR3 totals 16 residues. V was trimmed by 2 bases and J by 0 bases, leaving 12 bases between them. Germline V gene data show CDR1 as SGHNT and CDR2 as YYREEE (reference sequence). CDR3 loop: CASSFGGGSSYNEQFF. The CDR3 coding sequence is TGTGCCAGCAGCTTTGGGGGCGGCAGCTCCTACAATGAGCAGTTCTTC.

The chain uses TRBV7-9 and TRBJ1-3; a weak D match, TRBD1 (5 bases). CDR1 is SEHNR and CDR2 is FQNEAQ in the germline V gene (reference sequence). V lost 1 base and J 0 bases, leaving 10 bases between the germline ends. This CDR3 has 16 residues. The CDR3 sequence is CASSLGAGISGNTIYF. In DNA form, the CDR3 reads TGTGCCAGCAGCTTAGGCGCAGGGATCTCTGGAAACACCATATATTTT.

This clone was counted a single time. V gene TRBV4-2 combines with J gene TRBJ2-7, with 8 bases aligning to TRBD1. Per the germline V gene, CDR1 is LGHNA and CDR2 is YNFKEQ. V shed 4 bases and J 3 bases; nucleotides not matched to a gene: 8. The CDR3 covers 15 residues. CDR3 amino acids: CASSPGQGGLYEQYF. In nucleotides, the CDR3 is TGTGCCAGCAGCCCAGGACAGGGCGGGCTCTACGAGCAGTACTTC.

The chain has TRBV28 and TRBJ1-2, with no clear D. V was trimmed by 1 base and J by 0 bases, leaving 6 bases between them. This CDR3 comprises 14 residues. CDR1 is MDHEN, CDR2 SYDVKM, per germline. The chain's CDR3 is CASSLSLANYGYTF. The CDR3 DNA sequence: TGTGCCAGCAGTTTATCATTAGCTAACTATGGCTACACCTTC.

This sequence joins TRBV9 and TRBJ2-1; 10 bases line up with TRBD2. The CDR3 is made up of 15 amino acids. Germline CDR1 reads SGDLS; CDR2 reads YYNGEE. Trimming at V came to 4 bases and at J to 4 bases, leaving 5 bases not matched to a gene. CDR3 residues: CASSPWTSGYNEQFF. Written as DNA, the CDR3 is TGTGCCAGCAGCCCCTGGACTAGCGGTTACAATGAGCAGTTCTTC.

This clone came up once. The rearrangement uses TRBV30 and TRBJ2-7, with D possibly being TRBD2 (7 bases). CDR1 GTSNPN and CDR2 SVGIG come from the germline V gene (reference sequence). V lost 0 bases to trimming and J lost 2 bases, with 11 bases between them. There are 14 residues in the CDR3. The CDR3 here is CAWSVLGGAYEQYF. CDR3 DNA sequence: TGTGCCTGGAGTGTGCTAGGGGGGGCCTACGAGCAGTACTTC.